This T cell receptor beta chain was observed in a study of vaccination effects on CD4 cells after COVID-19. Study-level background: Samples collected post-vaccine were obtained a median of 72 days after the second dose.

The CDR3 runs to 13 residues. Losses at the gene ends were 7 bases for V and 9 bases for J; bases not matched to a gene: 7. Points from the study as a whole: Healthy vaccinees' vaccine-induced clones included only 1 of 255 cross-reacting with common cold coronaviruses. Marked clonal contraction of infection- and vaccine-induced clones was seen late after vaccination.

Libraries were prepared by immunoSEQ multiplex PCR; TCRdb keeps only in-frame clonotypes and omits some of them. The sample holds about 28,000 clones, over 70% seen once. Of note for this clone: The antigen is not known.

With the ViraFEST assay, the study expanded antigen-specific CD4+ T cells using viral peptide pools, then sequenced them. An approximately 10-day culture period preceded the isolation of CD4+ T cells. Each participant was given two doses of one vaccine (BNT162b2 or mRNA-1273). PBMC cultures contained about 2 million cells per well, approximately 10 IU/ml IL-2 and around 9.3 ug/ml peptides. The source is a human donor who received a COVID-19 vaccine. The sample in question was CD4+ T cells from PBMCs cultured with HCoV-NL63 spike peptides, obtained after COVID-19 vaccination. V and J are TRBV12-3 or TRBV12-4 and TRBJ2-1; 9 bases are shared with TRBD1. CDR3 coding DNA: TGTGCCAGCACCCGGGACAGGGCAACTGAGCAGTTCTTC. It encodes CASTRDRATEQFF.